This record concerns one T cell receptor (beta chain) sequence. These data belong to a study of T cell changes during pregnancy in multiple sclerosis. Per the germline V gene, CDR1 is MNHEY and CDR2 is SMNVEV (reference sequence). The length of the CDR3 is 14 residues. The junction had 6 bases not matched to a gene; V was cut back by 0 bases and J by 8 bases. Only in-frame clones appear in the TCRdb table, and some are missing; sequencing was by immunoSEQ multiplex PCR. The repertoire consists of approximately 97,000 clones, with about nine tenths occurring once and the leading ten covering approximately 1.6%.

The clonotype originates from a female donor in good health, enrolled as a control in a pregnancy study. This chain connects TRBV27 to TRBJ1-2; TRBD1 agrees at 7 bases. The sample here was peripheral blood, taken after pregnancy. CDR3 region: CASSLSTGRKGYTF. CDR3 bases: TGTGCCAGCAGTTTATCGACAGGGAGAAAGGGCTACACCTTC.